One and the same sample provided the 8 T cell receptor beta chains below, sequenced in a study of blood T cells in healthy people across ages. Primed by a sample-barcoded 5' primer and a J-beta primer mix, a second PCR proceeded for roughly 7 to 11 cycles. From the 5' RACE reads, TCRdb called clonotypes with MiXCR, one entry per CDR3 protein. The sample has around 820,000 distinct CDR3 sequences, roughly 25% seen once; the top ten hold approximately 4%. The same data also went into a second study, on T cells of mothers and their children.

The specimen sequenced was blood. The receptors derive from a boy under 18 in good health.

About this clonotype: A much larger clone sits a single nucleotide away, making a read error possible. V is TRBV28 and J is TRBJ2-4; tentative D call: TRBD2 (6 bases). The germline gives CDR1 MDHEN, CDR2 SYDVKM. The CDR3 consists of 14 residues. Trimming removed 1 base at V and 9 bases at J, with 13 bases between. CDR3 in amino acids: CASSLYGGTTIQYF. The CDR3 region has the DNA TGTGCCAGCAGTTTATACGGGGGAACAACCATTCAGTACTTC. Full variable domain (rest looked up from reference TRBV28 and TRBJ2-4): DVKVTQSSRYLVKRTGEKVFLECVQDMDHENMFWYRQDPGLGLRLIYFSYDVKMKEKGDIPEGYSVSREKKERFSLILESASTNQTSMYLCASSLYGGTTIQYFGAGTRLSVL.

This chain links TRBV7-9 with TRBJ1-2; the D is unclear. The CDR3 runs 13 residues. The V gene's germline CDR1 is SEHNR and CDR2 FQNEAQ (reference sequence). V was clipped by 5 bases and J by 4 bases, with 11 bases between them. The CDR3 loop is CASSQVGSYGYTF. The CDR3 region has the DNA TGTGCCAGCAGCCAGGTGGGGAGCTATGGCTACACCTTC.

The sample holds a few counts of this clonotype. The chain is built from TRBV4-3 and TRBJ2-3, with 10 bases identical to TRBD1. The germline V gene has CDR1 LGHNA and CDR2 YSLEER. The CDR3 contains 17 residues. V was clipped by 0 bases and J by 3 bases; unmatched bases: 6. Written as DNA, the CDR3 is TGCGCCAGCAGCCAAGAGAATGGACAGGGGGGTACAGATACGCAGTATTTT. Its protein product is CASSQENGQGGTDTQYF.

The J gene is TRBJ1-2, the V gene TRBV10-3, with a weak D call TRBD1 (6 bases). V lost 3 bases, J lost 3 bases, and 17 bases lay in between. This CDR3 is 16 amino acids long. CDR1 is ENHRY, CDR2 SYGVKD, per germline. The CDR3 DNA reads as TGTGCCATCAGTGACCCGACAGGAGCCCTCTACTATGGCTACACCTTC. Translated: CAISDPTGALYYGYTF.

The chain has TRBV6-1 and TRBJ1-6; D gene uncertain. Germline V CDR1 and CDR2: MNHNS, SASEGT. The CDR3 runs 16 residues. The V end lost 6 bases, the J end lost 0 bases, and 12 bases lay between the germline ends. This CDR3 reads CASREPVGSYNSPLHF. In DNA form, the CDR3 reads TGTGCCAGCAGGGAGCCGGTGGGCTCCTATAATTCACCCCTCCACTTT.

For the CDR3, the DNA is TGTGCCAGCAGCAACGGACAGGTTCGCGGTAATGAAAAACTGTTTTTT. Encoded protein: CASSNGQVRGNEKLFF. The chain recombines TRBV6-5 with TRBJ1-4; 7 nucleotides line up with TRBD1. Per the germline V gene, CDR1 is MNHEY and CDR2 is SVGAGI. J was trimmed by 4 bases and V by 6 bases; bases with no gene match: 11. There are 16 residues in the CDR3.

This chain connects TRBV2 to TRBJ1-6; tentatively, D is TRBD1 (5 bases). The CDR3 spans 14 residues. Trimming cost V 6 bases and J 3 bases, with 9 bases left between them. In germline, CDR1 is SNHLY, CDR2 FYNNEI. DNA of the CDR3: TGTGCCAGCAGGGGTGACAGCTATAATTCACCCCTCCACTTT. Translation: CASRGDSYNSPLHF.

This chain joins TRBV5-1 and TRBJ1-1; TRBD1 agrees at 8 bases. J gave up 4 bases and V 5 bases, and 7 bases lay outside the gene matches. Germline loops: CDR1 SGHRS, CDR2 YFSETQ. The CDR3 runs to 14 residues. CDR3 region: CASRLRGLVTEAFF. Here the CDR3 DNA reads TGCGCCAGCAGACTCAGGGGGCTGGTCACTGAAGCTTTCTTT. The whole variable domain, remainder taken from reference TRBV5-1 and TRBJ1-1, is KAGVTQTPRYLIKTRGQQVTLSCSPISGHRSVSWYQQTPGQGLQFLFEYFSETQRNKGNFPGRFSGRQFSNSRSEMNVSTLELGDSALYLCASRLRGLVTEAFFGQGTRLTVV.